The 24 T cell receptor beta chains below were found in one sample sequenced in a study of identical twins. MiXCR, run by TCRdb on the 5' RACE reads, gives a single entry per CDR3 protein. Of hundreds of thousands of distinct CDR3 sequences listed, 5.5% to 8% are singletons. These same records also appear under a second study, on yellow fever vaccine responses in identical twins.

The sequenced material came from memory (CD45RO+) T cells sorted from blood. These receptors were obtained from a woman under 30 in good health.

The table lists this clonotype with a few counts. The chain has TRBV20-1 and TRBJ1-5; 9 nucleotides agree with TRBD1. CDR3 length equals 14 residues. From germline, CDR1 is DFQATT and CDR2 SNEGSKA (reference sequence). With 4 bases clipped from V and 3 bases from J, the junction kept 4 bases outside the gene matches. CDR3 residues: CSATGQGTNQPQHF. The CDR3 DNA is TGCAGTGCTACGGGACAGGGAACCAATCAGCCCCAGCATTTT.

The chain recombines TRBV7-3 with TRBJ1-1; no clear D. This CDR3 region has 13 residues. CDR1 SGHTA and CDR2 FQGTGA come from the germline V gene. Trimming took off 5 bases at V and 1 base at J, with 8 bases between the two ends. In DNA, the CDR3 is TGTGCCAGCAGCCCCCACACGAACACTGAAGCTTTCTTT. Encoded protein: CASSPHTNTEAFF.

This clonotype was picked up many times. The V and J genes are TRBV2 and TRBJ2-2, with 9 bases identical to TRBD1. Germline values: CDR1 SNHLY, CDR2 FYNNEI. J gave up 6 bases and V 9 bases, and 5 bases lay outside the gene matches. The CDR3 is 13 amino acids. In nucleotides, the CDR3 is TGTGCCAGGGAACAGGGGGCGGCCGGGGAGCTGTTTTTT. Translation gives CAREQGAAGELFF.

The table lists this clonotype with a few counts. The rearrangement uses TRBV5-5 and TRBJ1-1, with 8 bases fitting TRBD1. The V segment lost 0 bases and the J segment 6 bases; nucleotides outside the gene matches: 10. Germline values: CDR1 SGHKS, CDR2 YYEKEE (reference sequence). This CDR3 region has 16 residues. CDR3 DNA sequence: TGTGCCAGCAGCTTGGGCAGGGGGCGGGGGGGCCCTGAAGCTTTCTTT. It encodes CASSLGRGRGGPEAFF.

The rearrangement links TRBV27 to TRBJ2-7, with TRBD2 identical over 10 bases. V gave up 5 bases and J gave up 4 bases; unmatched junction bases: 11. Germline CDR1 and CDR2: MNHEY and SMNVEV (reference sequence). The CDR3 spans 16 residues. The CDR3 protein is CASSPDAAGGRYEQYF. The CDR3 coding sequence is TGTGCCAGCAGTCCGGACGCAGCGGGAGGGAGGTACGAGCAGTACTTC.

This chain links TRBV27 with TRBJ2-1; perhaps TRBD2 as D (6 bases). The germline CDR1 and CDR2 sequences are MNHEY and SMNVEV (reference sequence). V lost 0 bases and J lost 0, with 12 bases in between. This CDR3 is built from 17 residues. DNA for the CDR3: TGTGCCAGCAGTTTATCGAGGGCGGGACTCTCCTACAATGAGCAGTTCTTC. Amino acids: CASSLSRAGLSYNEQFF.

J is TRBJ2-3 and V is TRBV6-1; D tentatively reads TRBD1 or TRBD2 (5 bases each). This CDR3 is 12 amino acids long. CDR1 is MNHNS, CDR2 SASEGT, per germline. The CDR3, as DNA: TGTGCTTTAGAGGGGCAGACAGATACGCAGTATTTT. Protein product: CALEGQTDTQYF.

This clonotype turned up a few times. CDR3 in DNA: TGTGCCAGCAGCCCCCTGGGGGTGAAACAAGAGACCCAGTACTTC. Its translation is CASSPLGVKQETQYF. This chain connects TRBV11-1 to TRBJ2-5, with D possibly being TRBD1 or TRBD2 (5 bases each). V lost 5 bases, J lost 2 bases, and 15 bases lay in between. The CDR3 spans 15 residues. CDR1 and CDR2 (germline): SGHAT, FQDESV (reference sequence). Filled out from reference TRBV11-1 and TRBJ2-5, the complete variable domain reads EAEVAQSPRYKITEKSQAVAFWCDPISGHATLYWYRQILGQGPELLVQFQDESVVDDSQLPKDRFSAERLKGVDSTLKIQPAELGDSAMYLCASSPLGVKQETQYFGPGTRLLVL.

The V call is TRBV6-4, the J call TRBJ2-1, with 10 nucleotides matching TRBD2. V dropped 10 bases and J dropped 0; count of bases not matched to a gene: 12. This CDR3 has 17 amino acids. CDR1 is MRHNA and CDR2 is SNTAGT in the germline V gene. The CDR3 DNA follows: TGTGCCAAAGGACTAGCGGAAATAATGAGCTCCTACAATGAGCAGTTCTTC. Translated, it gives CAKGLAEIMSSYNEQFF.

The gene calls are TRBV12-5 and TRBJ1-4; no firm D call. The V end was cut by 5 bases, the J end by 7 bases, with 14 bases between. Germline CDR1 LGHNT, CDR2 FRNRAP. CDR3 length: 14 amino acids. Here the CDR3 DNA reads TGTGCTAGTGGTGAAGGTGGCTTTCGTGAAAAACTGTTTTTT. It codes for CASGEGGFREKLFF.

In its sample, this clonotype was seen many times. Germline and junction disagree at one end, which may indicate a read error. The rearrangement joins TRBV5-1 to TRBJ2-5; 10 bases fit TRBD1. There are 14 residues in the CDR3. Looked up from germline, CDR1 is SGHRS and CDR2 is YFSETQ. CDR3 nucleotide sequence: TGCGCCAGCAGGTTGGACAGGGGGCAAGAGACCCAGTACTTC. It yields the protein CASRLDRGQETQYF.

By share of the sample, this clonotype is medium-sized (0.01 to 0.1%). This rearrangement joins TRBV28 to TRBJ1-2; perhaps TRBD1 as D (6 bases). The CDR3 is 20 residues long. The V gene lost 5 bases and the J gene lost 0 bases, with 28 bases spanning the gap. Germline CDR1 MDHEN, CDR2 SYDVKM. In DNA form, the CDR3 reads TGTGCCAGCAGTACCCCCTTTGGACAGATTGGGTATATCGCTAACTATGGCTACACCTTC. It codes for CASSTPFGQIGYIANYGYTF.

This clonotype was found many times. The rearrangement links TRBV29-1 to TRBJ2-1; no clear D gene. This CDR3 contains 11 residues. Between the trimmed V and J ends, which lost 3 bases and 6 bases, there was a span of 6 bases. Germline lookup yields CDR1 SQVTM and CDR2 ANQGSEA. CDR3 region: CSVEWTNEQFF. CDR3 sequence (DNA): TGCAGCGTTGAGTGGACCAATGAGCAGTTCTTC.

This clonotype was observed many times. The chain employs TRBV5-1 and TRBJ2-3, with 8 bases that match TRBD2. CDR1 and CDR2 from the germline V gene are SGHRS and YFSETQ. With V trimmed by 4 bases and J by 9 bases, 7 bases remained unmatched. CDR3 size: 13 residues. Written as DNA, the CDR3 is TGCGCCAGCAGCACGGGACTAGGGGAGACGCAGTATTTT. Its protein product is CASSTGLGETQYF.

CDR3 nucleotides: TGCGCCAGCCGGGGCGGGGGTTTTGTGGAAAAACTGTTTTTT. Protein: CASRGGGFVEKLFF. The chain is built from TRBV5-1 and TRBJ1-4, with a weak D call TRBD1 (5 bases). Germline lookup yields CDR1 SGHRS and CDR2 YFSETQ. V was shortened by 7 bases and J by 8 bases, with 18 bases between the two germline ends. This CDR3 spans 14 amino acids.

This clonotype turned up a few times. Mismatch with germline at one junction end may stem from a read error. The CDR3 loop reads CASSIAGVNTQYF. The DNA of the CDR3 is TGTGCCAGCAGCATAGCGGGAGTGAATACGCAGTATTTT. This chain links TRBV7-9 with TRBJ2-3, with TRBD2 matching 9 bases. This CDR3 has 13 residues. Germline CDR1 reads SEHNR; CDR2 reads FQNEAQ (reference sequence). The whole variable domain, filled in from reference TRBV7-9 and TRBJ2-3, reads DTGVSQNPRHKITKRGQNVTFRCDPISEHNRLYWYRQTLGQGPEFLTYFQNEAQLEKSRLLSDRFSAERPKGSFSTLEIQRTEQGDSAMYLCASSIAGVNTQYFGPGTRLTVL.

The sample holds a few counts of this clonotype. The chain joins TRBV5-1 to TRBJ2-1; no clear D gene. This CDR3 has 12 amino acids. Germline assignment: CDR1 SGHRS and CDR2 YFSETQ. Trimming stripped 0 bases from V and 10 bases from J, with 8 bases between. The chain's CDR3 is CASSLDLWEQFF. The CDR3 DNA follows: TGCGCCAGCAGCTTGGATCTCTGGGAGCAGTTCTTC.

The V gene is TRBV28, the J gene TRBJ2-7; TRBD2 matches 9 bases. The CDR3 spans 15 residues. Germline V CDR1 and CDR2: MDHEN, SYDVKM. V lost 5 bases to trimming and J lost 2 bases; unmatched junction nucleotides: 7. The CDR3 region is CASSLAGPNAYEQYF. CDR3 nucleotides: TGTGCCAGCAGTCTAGCGGGACCCAACGCCTACGAGCAGTACTTC. The variable domain in full, with the rest retrieved from reference TRBV28 and TRBJ2-7, is DVKVTQSSRYLVKRTGEKVFLECVQDMDHENMFWYRQDPGLGLRLIYFSYDVKMKEKGDIPEGYSVSREKKERFSLILESASTNQTSMYLCASSLAGPNAYEQYFGPGTRLTVT.

The gene calls are TRBV28 and TRBJ2-7; 13 bases match TRBD2. The CDR3 has 16 residues. Germline loops: CDR1 MDHEN, CDR2 SYDVKM. Trimming took 5 bases from V and 2 from J; bases not matched to a gene: 6. The CDR3 loop reads CASSPGGTSGTYEQYF. CDR3 DNA sequence: TGTGCCAGCAGTCCGGGGGGGACTAGCGGGACCTACGAGCAGTACTTC.

This clonotype has ten or more counts. This chain uses TRBV24-1 with TRBJ2-3, with D possibly being TRBD2 (6 bases). The length of the CDR3 is 15 residues. Germline V lookup: CDR1 KGHDR, CDR2 SFDVKD. With 4 bases removed from V and 4 bases from J, the gap between germline ends came to 14 bases. The CDR3 region has the DNA TGTGCCACCAGTGACCCCGGGAGTGGGGCAGATACGCAGTATTTT. Translation: CATSDPGSGADTQYF.

This clonotype has at least ten counts. The rearrangement links TRBV7-9 to TRBJ2-1; no clear D gene. CDR3 length: 16 residues. Germline-derived CDR1 and CDR2 are SEHNR and FQNEAQ (reference sequence). Trimming removed 2 bases from V and 2 bases from J, with 13 bases in between. CDR3 residues: CASSLYGSPTYNEQFF. The DNA for the CDR3 is TGTGCCAGCAGCTTATACGGCAGCCCCACCTACAATGAGCAGTTCTTC.

This chain links TRBV5-1 with TRBJ2-1; no reliable D call. CDR1 and CDR2 (germline): SGHRS, YFSETQ. This CDR3 comprises 14 residues. The V gene lost 0 bases and the J gene lost 7 bases, with 11 bases spanning the gap. The CDR3 coding sequence is TGCGCCAGCAGCTTGGAATCGCTGCAAAATGAGCAGTTCTTC. This translates into CASSLESLQNEQFF.

This clonotype was picked up many times. The CDR3 nucleotides are TGTGCCAGCAGCGCGACAGGGCAACCCTACAATGAGCAGTTCTTC. It specifies CASSATGQPYNEQFF. This chain links TRBV5-6 with TRBJ2-1, with 7 bases that match TRBD1. Trimming at V came to 4 bases and at J to 2 bases, leaving 6 bases not matched to a gene. Germline V lookup: CDR1 SGHDT, CDR2 YYEEEE. This CDR3 comprises 15 residues.

This clonotype was recorded at least ten times. The rearrangement links TRBV21-1 to TRBJ2-4. TRBV21-1 is assigned pseudogene status. The CDR3 runs 13 residues. CDR3 sequence: CASSMTAKNIQYF. DNA for the CDR3: TGTGCCAGCAGCATGACGGCCAAAAACATTCAGTACTTC.